This section outlines one T cell receptor beta chain sequence together with its context. Here immunoSEQ multiplex PCR was the method, and the copy in TCRdb shows in-frame clones only, minus some. Of 21,000 or so clones in the sample, 90% are singletons; the top ten hold 15% to 20%. The CDR3 sequence is 13 residues long. Trimming pared 6 bases from V and 3 bases from J, leaving 12 bases between. The germline V gene has CDR1 SGHDN and CDR2 FVKESK. This sample was included in a study of blood T cell repertoires in COVID-19. The TCR sequence derives from a human donor in a cohort sampled during active COVID-19. This chain connects TRBV14 to TRBJ2-7, with a possible D match to TRBD1 (6 bases). The sample taken for sequencing was peripheral blood. The CDR3 loop reads CASSPTGFYEQYF. The CDR3 DNA follows: TGTGCCAGCAGTCCTACAGGGTTCTACGAGCAGTACTTC.